This entry features one T cell receptor (beta chain) sequence. Its antigen is undetermined. Germline CDR1 reads SEHNR; CDR2 reads FQNEAQ (reference sequence). There are 16 residues in the CDR3. The V and J ends lost 5 bases and 5 bases, in that order; junction bases with no gene match: 9. Donors consisted of healthy bone marrow donors. 60 Vbeta and 13 Jbeta primers were used in PCR. Clones were read by immunoSEQ multiplex PCR, and TCRdb kept only the in-frame ones, dropping some. The sample has just under 95,000 clones; over 65% are singletons. The data originate from a study of cytomegalovirus exposure and HLA in healthy donors. Study as a whole: Among roughly 180 million T cells, an earlier analysis found around 100 million unique TCR beta sequences. Study outcomes and limitations: For cytomegalovirus status, the classifier reportedly gave diagnoses with high specificity and sensitivity.

V usage is TRBV7-9 and J usage is TRBJ1-6; 7 bases are shared with TRBD1. The sequenced sample consisted of PBMCs. The TCR originated in a human donor in good health. CDR3 bases: TGTGCCAGCAGCGCAACTCACAGGGGAAATAATTCACCCCTCCACTTT. Translating gives CASSATHRGNNSPLHF.